This TCR beta chain is from a study of radiotherapy plus CTLA-4 blockade in lung cancer. Germline V gene sequence: CDR1 LNHDA, CDR2 SQIVND (reference sequence). V dropped 2 bases and J dropped 0; count of bases not matched to a gene: 16. The CDR3 extends over 20 amino acids. Libraries were prepared by immunoSEQ multiplex PCR; TCRdb keeps only in-frame clonotypes and omits some of them. Of some 78,000 clones listed, 85% to 90% are singletons. To note about this clone: No antigen is known for it.

Findings of the study overall: Early shifts in blood T cell clones, with interferon-beta, reportedly predicted response best.

Ipilimumab CTLA-4 blockade and focal radiation were given to patients with chemo-refractory metastatic non-small-cell lung cancer. The J gene is TRBJ1-5, the V gene TRBV19, with TRBD1 matching over 7 bases. This TCR came from a human donor with non-small cell lung cancer who had stable disease on radiotherapy plus ipilimumab. The specimen comprised peripheral blood, sampled from a patient treated with radiotherapy plus ipilimumab. The CDR3 is CASSITLGQITGDSNQPQHF. The DNA of the CDR3 is TGTGCCAGTAGTATAACTCTGGGACAGATTACCGGAGATAGCAATCAGCCCCAGCATTTT.